Listed below are T cell receptor beta chains from one sample, sequenced in a study of T-cell reconstitution after alpha-beta-depleted transplantation in children. TCRdb ran MiXCR on the PCR reads and lists one entry per CDR3 protein. The table lists hundreds of thousands of distinct CDR3 sequences, around 10% of them singletons. The sample consisted of peripheral blood, taken 180 days after TCRalphabeta/CD19-depleted stem cell transplant. These receptors originate from a male patient aged 2 to 9 who had a stem cell transplant for chronic granulomatous disease, so the T cells may come from the graft donor. The CDR3 runs from the conserved cysteine through the conserved F or W. The D gene is left open where the match is weak. Clone size appears in some rows only: once, few, many, or a class for an expanded clone.

d_call: TRBD2; v_call: TRBV20-1; clone_size: many; j_call: TRBJ2-5; cdr3_nt: TGCAGTGCTTCCCCACTAGCGGTTCACCAAGAGACCCAGTACTTC; cdr3_aa: CSASPLAVHQETQYF
d_call: .; v_call: TRBV21-1; clone_size: many; j_call: TRBJ1-4; cdr3_nt: TGTGCCAGCAGGGGGGGTCGAGAACTGTTTTTT; cdr3_aa: CASRGGRELFF
d_call: .; v_call: TRBV5-1; clone_size: many; j_call: TRBJ2-1; cdr3_nt: TGCGCCAGCAGCCCGGTGGACAATGAGCAGTTCTTC; cdr3_aa: CASSPVDNEQFF
d_call: TRBD1; v_call: TRBV29-1; clone_size: many; j_call: TRBJ2-5; cdr3_nt: TGCAGCGTTGAACCTGGGGGACAGGGGAGGTGGGAGACCCAGTACTTC; cdr3_aa: CSVEPGGQGRWETQYF
d_call: TRBD1; v_call: TRBV7-8; clone_size: many; j_call: TRBJ2-7; cdr3_nt: TGTGCCAGCAGCCGATATAAGAGGACAGGGGATTACGAGCAGTACTTC; cdr3_aa: CASSRYKRTGDYEQYF
d_call: TRBD2; v_call: TRBV7-9; clone_size: many; j_call: TRBJ2-1; cdr3_nt: TGTGCCAGCAGGTCCGATTCCGGGGGGGTCTACAATGAGCAGTTCTTC; cdr3_aa: CASRSDSGGVYNEQFF
d_call: TRBD2; v_call: TRBV28; clone_size: many; j_call: TRBJ2-1; cdr3_nt: TGTGCCAGCAGTTTATTTCTAGCGGAGGGGGAGCAGTTCTTC; cdr3_aa: CASSLFLAEGEQFF
d_call: TRBD1; v_call: TRBV7-6; clone_size: .; j_call: TRBJ1-3; cdr3_nt: TGTGCCAGCAGCTTAGGACAGGGGACTGGAAACACCATATATTTT; cdr3_aa: CASSLGQGTGNTIYF
d_call: TRBD1; v_call: TRBV20-1; clone_size: many; j_call: TRBJ2-2; cdr3_nt: TGCAGTGCTCCGCTCAGACAGGGGGCAACCGGGGAGCTGTTTTTT; cdr3_aa: CSAPLRQGATGELFF
d_call: .; v_call: TRBV7-9; clone_size: many; j_call: TRBJ2-5; cdr3_nt: TGTGCCAGCACTCCTTGGTGGGCGGAGACCCAGTACTTC; cdr3_aa: CASTPWWAETQYF
d_call: .; v_call: TRBV20-1; clone_size: .; j_call: TRBJ1-2; cdr3_nt: TGCAGTGCTAGAGAACTTGTGGGGGGCAGAGCTAACTATGGCTACACCTTC; cdr3_aa: CSARELVGGRANYGYTF
d_call: TRBD2; v_call: TRBV29-1; clone_size: many; j_call: TRBJ2-5; cdr3_nt: TGCAGCGTTGTCGGGGGGGGAGAGACCCAGTACTTC; cdr3_aa: CSVVGGGETQYF
d_call: TRBD2; v_call: TRBV5-4; clone_size: once; j_call: TRBJ2-2; cdr3_nt: TGTGCCAGCAGCTTGGACGGACTAGCGGGCGGGCGAGGCGGGGAGCTGTTTTTT; cdr3_aa: CASSLDGLAGGRGGELFF
d_call: .; v_call: TRBV14; clone_size: .; j_call: TRBJ2-3; cdr3_nt: TGTGCCAGCAGCCAAGATTGGCTTCGGACGTCTTCTCGCACAGATACGCAGTATTTT; cdr3_aa: CASSQDWLRTSSRTDTQYF
d_call: TRBD2; v_call: TRBV2; clone_size: .; j_call: TRBJ2-1; cdr3_nt: TGTGCCAGCAGTGTGGTTCGCGGGGGGGCTCTCTACAAAGAGCAGTTCTTC; cdr3_aa: CASSVVRGGALYKEQFF
d_call: .; v_call: TRBV6-6; clone_size: many; j_call: TRBJ2-5; cdr3_nt: TGTGCCAGCAGACTTCTGGAGACCCAGTACTTC; cdr3_aa: CASRLLETQYF
d_call: TRBD2; v_call: TRBV3-1; clone_size: .; j_call: TRBJ2-1; cdr3_nt: TGTGCCAGCACGTCGGTGGGGCTAGCGGGAAAATACAATGAGCAGTTCTTC; cdr3_aa: CASTSVGLAGKYNEQFF
d_call: .; v_call: TRBV7-9; clone_size: .; j_call: TRBJ1-2; cdr3_nt: TGTGCCAGCAGCTTAGGTTGCCAGAACTATGGCTACACCTTC; cdr3_aa: CASSLGCQNYGYTF
d_call: TRBD2; v_call: TRBV6-2/TRBV6-3; clone_size: many; j_call: TRBJ2-1; cdr3_nt: TGTGCCAGCAGTTACTCGAGGGCGGGAGGGTACAATGAGCAGTTCTTC; cdr3_aa: CASSYSRAGGYNEQFF
d_call: .; v_call: TRBV7-9; clone_size: many; j_call: TRBJ2-2; cdr3_nt: TGTGCCAGCAGCTTAATCGGGGAGCTGTTTTTT; cdr3_aa: CASSLIGELFF
d_call: TRBD2; v_call: TRBV7-6; clone_size: many; j_call: TRBJ2-2; cdr3_nt: TGTGCCAGCAGCTTAAGACTAGCGGGGGGGCCCGGGGAGCTGTTTTTT; cdr3_aa: CASSLRLAGGPGELFF
d_call: .; v_call: TRBV28; clone_size: many; j_call: TRBJ1-2; cdr3_nt: TGTGCCAGCAGTCCCCGCAGGGCGGGCTATGGCTACACCTTC; cdr3_aa: CASSPRRAGYGYTF
d_call: .; v_call: TRBV6-2/TRBV6-3; clone_size: many; j_call: TRBJ1-5; cdr3_nt: TGTGCCAGCAGTTACGTGGGGTCCAATCAGCCCCAGCATTTT; cdr3_aa: CASSYVGSNQPQHF
d_call: .; v_call: TRBV5-1; clone_size: many; j_call: TRBJ2-7; cdr3_nt: TGCGCCAGCAGGATCGTACCCGGGACCTTGGGGACCTACGAGCAGTACTTC; cdr3_aa: CASRIVPGTLGTYEQYF
d_call: TRBD1; v_call: TRBV29-1; clone_size: many; j_call: TRBJ1-2; cdr3_nt: TGCAGCGTAGTCGGACAGGGCGGTGGCTACACCTTC; cdr3_aa: CSVVGQGGGYTF
d_call: .; v_call: TRBV4-2; clone_size: many; j_call: TRBJ2-3; cdr3_nt: TGTGCCAGCAGCCCTACCCGGGCGGGGAGGAGTACAGATACGCAGTATTTT; cdr3_aa: CASSPTRAGRSTDTQYF
d_call: TRBD2; v_call: TRBV5-1; clone_size: many; j_call: TRBJ2-3; cdr3_nt: TGTGCCAGCAGCTTAGGCACTAGCGGATCCACAGATACGCAGTATTTT; cdr3_aa: CASSLGTSGSTDTQYF
d_call: .; v_call: TRBV29-1; clone_size: many; j_call: TRBJ2-5; cdr3_nt: TGCAGCGTTGAAGATGATAGGGGCAGGCAAGAGACCCAGTACTTC; cdr3_aa: CSVEDDRGRQETQYF
d_call: .; v_call: TRBV12-3/TRBV12-4; clone_size: many; j_call: TRBJ2-4; cdr3_nt: TGTGCCAGCACCTGGGGCGACGCGGGCAAAAACATTCAGTACTTC; cdr3_aa: CASTWGDAGKNIQYF
d_call: .; v_call: TRBV5-1; clone_size: many; j_call: TRBJ2-5; cdr3_nt: TGCGCCAGCGCCCGATGGGGGGAAGAGACCCAGTACTTC; cdr3_aa: CASARWGEETQYF
d_call: TRBD1; v_call: TRBV6-1; clone_size: many; j_call: TRBJ2-7; cdr3_nt: TGTGCCAGCGGCCGGACAGGGGACCCCTACGAGCAGTACTTC; cdr3_aa: CASGRTGDPYEQYF
d_call: .; v_call: TRBV29-1; clone_size: many; j_call: TRBJ1-3; cdr3_nt: TGCAGCGTTGAAGTAACAAGGACAGCTGGAAACACCATATATTTT; cdr3_aa: CSVEVTRTAGNTIYF
d_call: .; v_call: TRBV3-1; clone_size: many; j_call: TRBJ2-7; cdr3_nt: TGTGCCAGCAGCCAAGTCTTGGGACGTGACGAGCAGTACTTC; cdr3_aa: CASSQVLGRDEQYF
d_call: TRBD2; v_call: TRBV29-1; clone_size: many; j_call: TRBJ2-7; cdr3_nt: TGCAGCGTTTCCCTTGTCGGGAGGACCTACGAGCAGTACTTC; cdr3_aa: CSVSLVGRTYEQYF
d_call: .; v_call: TRBV6-2/TRBV6-3; clone_size: many; j_call: TRBJ2-1; cdr3_nt: TGTGCCAGCACCCCCAGTTTGGGTGAGCAGTTCTTC; cdr3_aa: CASTPSLGEQFF
d_call: .; v_call: TRBV7-9; clone_size: many; j_call: TRBJ2-3; cdr3_nt: TGTGCCAGCAGCTTACTTTCCGGAGGGGGAGATACGCAGTATTTT; cdr3_aa: CASSLLSGGGDTQYF
d_call: TRBD2; v_call: TRBV20-1; clone_size: many; j_call: TRBJ2-3; cdr3_nt: TGCAGTGCTAGTTCCGGACTAGCGGGAGGCGGGAAGAGCACAGATACGCAGTATTTT; cdr3_aa: CSASSGLAGGGKSTDTQYF
d_call: TRBD1; v_call: TRBV28; clone_size: .; j_call: TRBJ2-1; cdr3_nt: TGTGCCAGCAGTTTATGGGCAGGGGGCGGTATGAATGAGCAGTTCTTC; cdr3_aa: CASSLWAGGGMNEQFF
d_call: TRBD2; v_call: TRBV6-4; clone_size: few; j_call: TRBJ2-2; cdr3_nt: TGTGCCAGCAGCCGATTAGCGGGAGAGACCGGGGAGCTGTTTTTT; cdr3_aa: CASSRLAGETGELFF
d_call: TRBD1; v_call: TRBV29-1; clone_size: many; j_call: TRBJ1-5; cdr3_nt: TGCAGCGTTGAAGATGGCCCAGGGGGATGGGATAGCAATCAGCCCCAGCATTTT; cdr3_aa: CSVEDGPGGWDSNQPQHF
d_call: .; v_call: TRBV5-1; clone_size: many; j_call: TRBJ1-3; cdr3_nt: TGCGCCAGCAGCTTGGCGGGGGATGGAAACACCATATATTTT; cdr3_aa: CASSLAGDGNTIYF
d_call: TRBD1; v_call: TRBV5-1; clone_size: many; j_call: TRBJ2-1; cdr3_nt: TGCGCCAGCAGCTTGATCGGCAGGGGGATCTACAATGAGCAGTTCTTC; cdr3_aa: CASSLIGRGIYNEQFF